These 18 T cell receptor beta chains were sequenced from one sample in a study of cytomegalovirus exposure and HLA in healthy donors. Generated by immunoSEQ multiplex PCR, the TCRdb table keeps only in-frame clones and is missing some. This sample has 100,000 to 150,000 clones, with 88% found just once. The sample was PBMCs. These receptor sequences come from a man aged 18 to 35 in good health and CMV-seropositive.

This clone was detected once. The V and J genes are TRBV6-1 and TRBJ2-7; 7 bases match TRBD2. The CDR3 has 15 residues. CDR1 is MNHNS, CDR2 SASEGT, per germline. Trimming took 6 bases from V and 3 from J; bases not matched to a gene: 11. CDR3: CASSPGSGEYYEQYF. In nucleotides, the CDR3 is TGTGCCAGCAGCCCCGGGAGCGGGGAGTACTACGAGCAGTACTTC.

This clone was counted only a few times. DNA for the CDR3: TGTGCCAGCAGTGAACTATCCAGGGGGAGCAATCAGCCCCAGCATTTT. Amino acids: CASSELSRGSNQPQHF. V gene TRBV6-1 combines with J gene TRBJ1-5, with 7 bases lining up with TRBD1. The V segment lost 2 bases and the J segment 1 base; nucleotides outside the gene matches: 5. This CDR3 is 16 amino acids long. Per germline, CDR1 MNHNS and CDR2 SASEGT.

The chain couples TRBV5-4 to TRBJ2-1, with 15 bases that match TRBD2. The CDR3 sequence is 13 residues long. Germline assignment: CDR1 SGHNT and CDR2 YYREEE (reference sequence). The J segment lost 7 bases and the V segment lost 9 bases, leaving 2 bases of the junction unmatched. The CDR3 bases are TGTGCCAAAGGGACTAGCGGGGGGAATGAGCAGTTCTTC. This gives the protein CAKGTSGGNEQFF.

The chain links TRBV4-3 to TRBJ2-2, with a possible D match to TRBD2 (6 bases). V was trimmed by 4 bases and J by 2 bases, leaving 14 bases between them. The CDR3 extends over 16 amino acids. CDR1 LGHNA and CDR2 YSLEER come from the germline V gene. The chain's CDR3 is CASSRTFGGNTGELFF. The DNA of the CDR3 is TGCGCCAGCAGCCGGACATTCGGGGGAAACACCGGGGAGCTGTTTTTT.

This clone has more than one count but fewer than ten. Here the CDR3 DNA reads TGTGCCAGCAGCCTGGACAGGGAGTTTGGCTACACCTTC. Residues: CASSLDREFGYTF. This sequence joins TRBV5-4 and TRBJ1-2, with 8 bases that match TRBD1. Germline assignment: CDR1 SGHNT and CDR2 YYREEE (reference sequence). The V segment lost 4 bases and the J segment 7 bases; nucleotides outside the gene matches: 6. This CDR3 comprises 13 residues. The variable domain in full, with the rest retrieved from reference TRBV5-4 and TRBJ1-2, is ETGVTQSPTHLIKTRGQQVTLRCSSQSGHNTVSWYQQALGQGPQFIFQYYREEENGRGNFPPRFSGLQFPNYSSELNVNALELDDSALYLCASSLDREFGYTFGSGTRLTVV.

The V and J genes are TRBV4-1 and TRBJ1-1; D gene uncertain. The CDR3 covers 14 residues. Looked up from germline, CDR1 is MGHRA and CDR2 is YSYEKL. V was trimmed by 6 bases and J by 1 base, leaving 12 bases between them. CDR3 sequence: CASSQRHGNTEAFF. CDR3 nucleotides: TGCGCCAGCAGTCAAAGACACGGGAACACTGAAGCTTTCTTT.

This clone appeared a single time. The genes are TRBV2 and TRBJ1-1; no clear D gene. V was trimmed by 7 bases and J by 5 bases, leaving 17 bases between them. The CDR3 has 14 amino acids. Germline lookup yields CDR1 SNHLY and CDR2 FYNNEI. The CDR3 sequence: CASNGLSRQTEAFF. The CDR3 coding sequence is TGTGCCAGCAATGGACTCTCCCGTCAGACTGAAGCTTTCTTT.

The chain recombines TRBV2 with TRBJ2-5; D remains unclear. V gave up 6 bases and J gave up 3 bases, with 5 bases separating them. Germline assignment: CDR1 SNHLY and CDR2 FYNNEI. This CDR3 spans 11 amino acids. The CDR3 bases are TGTGCCAGCAGCTTCGAAGAGACCCAGTACTTC. It translates to CASSFEETQYF.

The V call is TRBV6-5, the J call TRBJ2-2, with D perhaps matching TRBD1 (5 bases). CDR3 length: 11 residues. Trimming took off 6 bases at V and 8 bases at J, with 7 bases between the two ends. Germline V gene sequence: CDR1 MNHEY, CDR2 SVGAGI. The CDR3 sequence: CASRRTGELFF. In DNA, the CDR3 is TGTGCCAGCAGGCGGACAGGGGAGCTGTTTTTT.

The rearrangement joins TRBV4-1 to TRBJ1-6; possibly TRBD1 for D (6 bases). V lost 1 base, J lost 8 bases, and 12 bases lay in between. Looked up from germline, CDR1 is MGHRA and CDR2 is YSYEKL. The CDR3 runs to 15 residues. Here the CDR3 DNA reads TGCGCCAGCAGCCAAGTCACAGGGTCGTATTCACCCCTCCACTTT. Amino acid sequence: CASSQVTGSYSPLHF.

The chain links TRBV19 to TRBJ2-5; 7 nucleotides line up with TRBD2. There are 15 residues in the CDR3. In germline, CDR1 is LNHDA, CDR2 SQIVND (reference sequence). V lost 10 bases to trimming and J lost 2 bases; unmatched junction nucleotides: 13. The CDR3 loop reads CATSHHGGTQETQYF. CDR3 sequence (DNA): TGTGCCACATCCCACCACGGGGGGACTCAAGAGACCCAGTACTTC.

The rearrangement links TRBV6-5 to TRBJ2-3; 9 bases align to TRBD2. With 8 bases clipped from V and 2 bases from J, the junction kept 8 bases outside the gene matches. CDR3 length: 15 residues. In germline, CDR1 is MNHEY, CDR2 SVGAGI. The CDR3 loop reads CASRVAGAFTDTQYF. CDR3 sequence (DNA): TGTGCCAGCCGCGTAGCGGGGGCCTTCACAGATACGCAGTATTTT.

This clone was seen a few times. The genes are TRBV4-1 and TRBJ2-2, with a tentative D call TRBD1 (5 bases). CDR3 length: 13 residues. Germline CDR1 and CDR2: MGHRA and YSYEKL. The germline V and J ends were trimmed by 7 bases and 0 bases, with 6 bases remaining between them. The chain's CDR3 is CASKGANTGELFF. The CDR3 DNA reads as TGCGCCAGCAAAGGGGCGAACACCGGGGAGCTGTTTTTT.

The chain couples TRBV18 to TRBJ1-1; no definite D call. This CDR3 has 12 amino acids. Deletions cut 2 bases from V and 9 bases from J, with 10 bases between. Germline CDR1 KGHSH, CDR2 LQKENI. DNA for the CDR3: TGTGCCAGCTCACCAGACGAGGGAAAAGCTTTCTTT. It specifies CASSPDEGKAFF. The entire variable domain, with the rest obtained from reference TRBV18 and TRBJ1-1, is as follows: NAGVMQNPRHLVRRRGQEARLRCSPMKGHSHVYWYRQLPEEGLKFMVYLQKENIIDESGMPKERFSAEFPKEGPSILRIQQVVRGDSAAYFCASSPDEGKAFFGQGTRLTVV.

V is TRBV7-8 and J is TRBJ2-3, with TRBD1 identical over 12 bases. Looked up from germline, CDR1 is SGHVS and CDR2 is FQNEAQ. V was clipped by 5 bases and J by 5 bases; unmatched bases: 11. There are 17 residues in the CDR3. CDR3 in DNA: TGTGCCAGCAGCGGGACCGGGACAGGGGGCGCGGAAGATACGCAGTATTTT. Translating gives CASSGTGTGGAEDTQYF.

The rearrangement uses TRBV7-2 and TRBJ1-6; 8 positions match TRBD1. Germline CDR1 is SGHTA and CDR2 is FQGNSA. This CDR3 is built from 16 residues. Trimming cost V 5 bases and J 3 bases; bases outside gene matches: 6. CDR3 nucleotide sequence: TGTGCCAGCAGCCCTCGGACAGGGTTCTATAATTCACCCCTCCACTTT. Translated: CASSPRTGFYNSPLHF. The variable domain in full, completed from reference TRBV7-2 and TRBJ1-6, reads GAGVSQSPSNKVTEKGKDVELRCDPISGHTALYWYRQSLGQGLEFLIYFQGNSAPDKSGLPSDRFSAERTGGSVSTLTIQRTQQEDSAVYLCASSPRTGFYNSPLHFGNGTRLTVT.

CDR3 sequence reads: CASSLRPQGDSEQYF. DNA for the CDR3: TGTGCCAGCAGCTTACGTCCCCAGGGCGACTCCGAGCAGTACTTC. The chain recombines TRBV7-6 with TRBJ2-7; D possibly corresponds to TRBD1 (5 bases). Trimming took off 2 bases at V and 6 bases at J, with 17 bases between the two ends. Germline lookup yields CDR1 SGHVS and CDR2 FNYEAQ. This CDR3 region has 15 residues. Full variable domain (outside the CDR3, taken from reference TRBV7-6 and TRBJ2-7): GAGVSQSPRYKVTKRGQDVALRCDPISGHVSLYWYRQALGQGPEFLTYFNYEAQQDKSGLPNDRFSAERPEGSISTLTIQRTEQRDSAMYRCASSLRPQGDSEQYFGPGTRLTVT.

This clone came up once. The V call is TRBV4-2, the J call TRBJ1-2; 7 nucleotides match TRBD1. V lost 3 bases and J lost 4; bases outside the gene matches: 8. This CDR3 is 15 amino acids long. CDR1 and CDR2 (germline): LGHNA, YNFKEQ. The CDR3 nucleotides read TGTGCCAGCAGCCAGGAGACAGGGATTGCCTATGGCTACACCTTC. Protein: CASSQETGIAYGYTF.